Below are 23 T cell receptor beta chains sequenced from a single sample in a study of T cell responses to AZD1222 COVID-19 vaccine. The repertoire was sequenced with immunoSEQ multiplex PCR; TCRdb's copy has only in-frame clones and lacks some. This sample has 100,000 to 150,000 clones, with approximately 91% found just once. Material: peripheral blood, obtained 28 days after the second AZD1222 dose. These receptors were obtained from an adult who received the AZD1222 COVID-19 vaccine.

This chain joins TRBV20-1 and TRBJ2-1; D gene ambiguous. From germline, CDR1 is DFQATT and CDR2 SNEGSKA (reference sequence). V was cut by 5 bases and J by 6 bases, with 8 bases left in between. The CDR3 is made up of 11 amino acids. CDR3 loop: CSAAEINEQFF. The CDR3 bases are TGCAGTGCTGCCGAGATCAATGAGCAGTTCTTC.

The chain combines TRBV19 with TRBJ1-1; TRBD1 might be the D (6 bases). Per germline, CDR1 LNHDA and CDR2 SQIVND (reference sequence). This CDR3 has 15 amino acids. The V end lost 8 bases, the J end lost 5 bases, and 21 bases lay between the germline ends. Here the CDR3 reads CASGWGGGMGTEAFF. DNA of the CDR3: TGTGCCAGTGGATGGGGAGGGGGAATGGGGACTGAAGCTTTCTTT.

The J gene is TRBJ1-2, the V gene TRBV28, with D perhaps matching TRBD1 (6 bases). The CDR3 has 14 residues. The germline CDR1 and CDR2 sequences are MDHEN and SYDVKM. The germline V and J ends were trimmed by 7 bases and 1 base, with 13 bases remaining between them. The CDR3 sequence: CASTKQGFNYGYTF. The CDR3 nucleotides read TGTGCCAGCACCAAACAGGGATTTAACTATGGCTACACCTTC.

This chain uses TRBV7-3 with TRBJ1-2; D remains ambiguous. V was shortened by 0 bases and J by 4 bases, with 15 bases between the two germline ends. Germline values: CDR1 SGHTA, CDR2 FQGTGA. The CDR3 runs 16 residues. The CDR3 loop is CASSLTATQSLYGYTF. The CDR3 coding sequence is TGTGCCAGCAGCTTAACGGCCACCCAGTCCCTCTATGGCTACACCTTC.

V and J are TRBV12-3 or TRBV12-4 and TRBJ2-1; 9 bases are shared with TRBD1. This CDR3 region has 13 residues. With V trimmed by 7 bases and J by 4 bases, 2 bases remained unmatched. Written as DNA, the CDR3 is TGTGCCAGCACCGACAGGGGGTACAATGAGCAGTTCTTC. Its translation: CASTDRGYNEQFF.

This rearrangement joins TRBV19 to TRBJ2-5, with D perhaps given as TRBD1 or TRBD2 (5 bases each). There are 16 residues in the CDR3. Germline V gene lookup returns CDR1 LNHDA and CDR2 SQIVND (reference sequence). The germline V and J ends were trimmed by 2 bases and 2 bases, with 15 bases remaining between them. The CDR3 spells CASSISGEWGQETQYF. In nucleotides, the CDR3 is TGTGCCAGTAGTATATCCGGAGAATGGGGGCAAGAGACCCAGTACTTC.

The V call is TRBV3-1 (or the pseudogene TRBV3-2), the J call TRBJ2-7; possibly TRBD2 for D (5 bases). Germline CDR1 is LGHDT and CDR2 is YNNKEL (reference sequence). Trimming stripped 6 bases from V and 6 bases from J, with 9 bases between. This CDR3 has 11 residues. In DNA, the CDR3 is TGTGCCAGCAGTGGACTTTCCGAGCAGTACTTC. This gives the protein CASSGLSEQYF.

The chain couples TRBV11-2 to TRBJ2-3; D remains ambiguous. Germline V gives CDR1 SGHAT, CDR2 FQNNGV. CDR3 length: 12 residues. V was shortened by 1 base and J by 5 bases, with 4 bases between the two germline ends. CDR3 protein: CASSLGLDTQYF. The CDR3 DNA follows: TGTGCCAGCAGCTTAGGGTTAGATACGCAGTATTTT.

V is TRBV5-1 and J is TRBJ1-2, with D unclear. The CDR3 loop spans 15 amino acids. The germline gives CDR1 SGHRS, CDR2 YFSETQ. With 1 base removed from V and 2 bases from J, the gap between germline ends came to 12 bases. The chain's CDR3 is CASSLRANSNYGYTF. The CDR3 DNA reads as TGCGCCAGCAGCTTGCGGGCGAATTCGAACTATGGCTACACCTTC.

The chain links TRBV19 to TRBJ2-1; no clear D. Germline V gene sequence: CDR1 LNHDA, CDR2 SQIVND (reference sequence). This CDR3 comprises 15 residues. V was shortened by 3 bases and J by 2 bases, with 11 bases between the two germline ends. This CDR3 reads CASSIVKATYNEQFF. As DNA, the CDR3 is TGTGCCAGTAGTATTGTCAAGGCGACCTACAATGAGCAGTTCTTC.

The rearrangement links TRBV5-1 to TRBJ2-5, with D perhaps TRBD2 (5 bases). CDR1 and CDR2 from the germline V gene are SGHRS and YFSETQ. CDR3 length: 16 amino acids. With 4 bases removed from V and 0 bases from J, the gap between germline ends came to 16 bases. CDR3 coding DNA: TGCGCCAGCAGCCTAGGAGGCGGCAGCTACCAAGAGACCCAGTACTTC. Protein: CASSLGGGSYQETQYF.

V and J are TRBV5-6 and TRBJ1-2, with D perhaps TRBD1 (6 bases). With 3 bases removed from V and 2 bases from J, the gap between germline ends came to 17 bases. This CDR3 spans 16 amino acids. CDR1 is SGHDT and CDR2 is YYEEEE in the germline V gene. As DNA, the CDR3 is TGTGCCAGCAGCTGGGGGGCGCAGGGGACAAACTATGGCTACACCTTC. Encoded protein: CASSWGAQGTNYGYTF.

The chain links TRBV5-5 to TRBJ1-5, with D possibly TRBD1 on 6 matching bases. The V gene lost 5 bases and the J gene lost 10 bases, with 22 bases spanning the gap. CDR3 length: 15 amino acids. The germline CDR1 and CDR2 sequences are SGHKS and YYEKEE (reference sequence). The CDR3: CASSSQQGVNSPQHF. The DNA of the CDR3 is TGTGCCAGCAGTTCGCAACAGGGTGTAAATAGCCCCCAGCATTTT. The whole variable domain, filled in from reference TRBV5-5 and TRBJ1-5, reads DAGVTQSPTHLIKTRGQQVTLRCSPISGHKSVSWYQQVLGQGPQFIFQYYEKEERGRGNFPDRFSARQFPNYSSELNVNALLLGDSALYLCASSSQQGVNSPQHFGDGTRLSIL.

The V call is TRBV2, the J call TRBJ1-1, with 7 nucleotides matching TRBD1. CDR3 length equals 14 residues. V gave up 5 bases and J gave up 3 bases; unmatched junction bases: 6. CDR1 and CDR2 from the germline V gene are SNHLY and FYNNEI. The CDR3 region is CASSRQGRDTEAFF. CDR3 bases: TGTGCCAGCAGTCGACAGGGTAGGGACACTGAAGCTTTCTTT.

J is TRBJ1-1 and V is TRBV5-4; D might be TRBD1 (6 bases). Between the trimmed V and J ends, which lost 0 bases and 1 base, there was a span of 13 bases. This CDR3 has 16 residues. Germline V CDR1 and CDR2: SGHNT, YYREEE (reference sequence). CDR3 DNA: TGTGCCAGCAGCTTGGGTGGGGGGCTCTCGAACACTGAAGCTTTCTTT. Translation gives CASSLGGGLSNTEAFF.

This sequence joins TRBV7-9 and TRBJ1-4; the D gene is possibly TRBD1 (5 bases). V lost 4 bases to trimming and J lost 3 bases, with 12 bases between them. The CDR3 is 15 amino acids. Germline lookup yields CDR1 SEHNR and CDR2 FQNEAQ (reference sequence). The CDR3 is CASSWPGPSNEKLFF. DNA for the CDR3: TGTGCCAGCAGCTGGCCGGGGCCGTCTAATGAAAAACTGTTTTTT.

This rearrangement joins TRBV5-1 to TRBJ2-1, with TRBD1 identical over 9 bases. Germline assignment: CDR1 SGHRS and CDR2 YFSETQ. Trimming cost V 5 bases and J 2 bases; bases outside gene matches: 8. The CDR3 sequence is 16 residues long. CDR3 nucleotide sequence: TGCGCCAGCAGTTACTCCGGGACAGGGACCTACAATGAGCAGTTCTTC. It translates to CASSYSGTGTYNEQFF.

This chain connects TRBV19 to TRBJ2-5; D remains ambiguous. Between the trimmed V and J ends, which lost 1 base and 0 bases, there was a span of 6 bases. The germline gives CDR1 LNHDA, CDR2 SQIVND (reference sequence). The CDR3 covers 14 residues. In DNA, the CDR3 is TGTGCCAGTAGTATAGGACCTAACCAAGAGACCCAGTACTTC. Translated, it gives CASSIGPNQETQYF.

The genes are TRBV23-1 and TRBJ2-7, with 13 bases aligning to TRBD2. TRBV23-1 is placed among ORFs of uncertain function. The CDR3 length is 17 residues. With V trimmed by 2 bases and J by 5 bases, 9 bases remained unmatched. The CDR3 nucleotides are TGCGCCAGCAGTCAAGCCTGGACTAGCGGGAGTATTGACGAGCAGTACTTC. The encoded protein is CASSQAWTSGSIDEQYF.

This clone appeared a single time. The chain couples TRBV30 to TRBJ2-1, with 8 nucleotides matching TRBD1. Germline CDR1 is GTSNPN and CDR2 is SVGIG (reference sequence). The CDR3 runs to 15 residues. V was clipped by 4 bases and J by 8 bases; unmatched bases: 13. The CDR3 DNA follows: TGTGCCTGGACCAGACAGGGGATGGGGGTCCATGAGCAGTTCTTC. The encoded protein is CAWTRQGMGVHEQFF.

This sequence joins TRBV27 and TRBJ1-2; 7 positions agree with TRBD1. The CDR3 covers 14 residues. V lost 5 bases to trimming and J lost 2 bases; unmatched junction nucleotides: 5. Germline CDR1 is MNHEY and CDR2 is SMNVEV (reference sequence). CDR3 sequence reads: CASSLQGSNYGYTF. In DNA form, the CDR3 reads TGTGCCAGCAGTCTACAGGGGAGCAACTATGGCTACACCTTC.

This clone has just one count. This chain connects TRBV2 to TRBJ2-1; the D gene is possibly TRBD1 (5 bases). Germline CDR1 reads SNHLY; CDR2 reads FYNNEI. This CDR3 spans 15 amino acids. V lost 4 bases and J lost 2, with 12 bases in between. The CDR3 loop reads CASSVQGTAYNEQFF. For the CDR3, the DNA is TGTGCCAGCAGTGTTCAGGGAACAGCCTACAATGAGCAGTTCTTC.

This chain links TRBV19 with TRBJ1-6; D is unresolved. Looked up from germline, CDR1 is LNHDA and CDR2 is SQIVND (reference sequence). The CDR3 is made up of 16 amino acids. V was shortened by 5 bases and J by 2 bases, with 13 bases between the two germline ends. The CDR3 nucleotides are TGTGCCAGTAGTCGCTATGGAGGGACCTATAATTCACCCCTCCACTTT. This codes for CASSRYGGTYNSPLHF. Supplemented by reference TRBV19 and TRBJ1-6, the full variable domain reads DGGITQSPKYLFRKEGQNVTLSCEQNLNHDAMYWYRQDPGQGLRLIYYSQIVNDFQKGDIAEGYSVSREKKESFPLTVTSAQKNPTAFYLCASSRYGGTYNSPLHFGNGTRLTVT.